Listed below are T cell receptor beta chains from one sample, sequenced in a study of radiation and T cells in renal cell carcinoma. Sequenced by immunoSEQ multiplex PCR; TCRdb stores in-frame clones only, minus some. The sample comprises 100,000 to 150,000 clones, about four fifths of which are singletons, and around 2.8% rests with the top ten. This material consisted of blood, taken from a patient whose treatment included radiotherapy and nephrectomy. Receptors were obtained from a woman aged 60-75 years with renal cell carcinoma. CDR3s include the opening cysteine and the closing phenylalanine or tryptophan. Fields, in order: CDR3 length, D gene, V gene, clone size, J gene, CDR3 protein, CDR3 DNA. The D gene is left open where the match is weak. The size of a clone is reported for some rows only, either as once, few or many, or as a class for expanded clones.

length: 12
D: .
V: TRBV5-5
size: .
J: TRBJ2-1
CDR3: CASSLEGVEQFF
DNA: TGTGCCAGCAGCTTGGAAGGGGTGGAGCAGTTCTTC

length: 15
D: .
V: TRBV6-1
size: .
J: TRBJ1-1
CDR3: CASSEIRQPLTEAFF
DNA: TGTGCCAGCAGTGAAATCCGGCAGCCCCTCACTGAAGCTTTCTTT

length: 15
D: .
V: TRBV11-2
size: .
J: TRBJ1-1
CDR3: CASSLEGAGVTEAFF
DNA: TGTGCCAGCAGCTTAGAGGGAGCGGGGGTGACTGAAGCTTTCTTT

length: 14
D: .
V: TRBV5-1
size: few
J: TRBJ1-1
CDR3: CASSLDGRNTEAFF
DNA: TGCGCCAGCAGCTTGGACGGCAGGAACACTGAAGCTTTCTTT

length: 15
D: .
V: TRBV30
size: once
J: TRBJ2-3
CDR3: CAWSVRGSRTDTQYF
DNA: TGTGCCTGGAGTGTACGAGGGTCACGGACAGATACGCAGTATTTT

length: 14
D: TRBD1
V: TRBV27
size: few
J: TRBJ1-1
CDR3: CASSRQGTGTEAFF
DNA: TGTGCCAGCAGTCGACAGGGAACGGGCACTGAAGCTTTCTTT

length: 17
D: .
V: TRBV5-6
size: .
J: TRBJ2-1
CDR3: CASSFGRRSGPYNEQFF
DNA: TGTGCCAGCAGCTTCGGTAGGCGAAGCGGGCCTTACAATGAGCAGTTCTTC

length: 14
D: .
V: TRBV7-2
size: .
J: TRBJ2-3
CDR3: CASSHGPRTDTQYF
DNA: TGTGCCAGCAGCCATGGACCGCGCACAGATACGCAGTATTTT

length: 13
D: .
V: TRBV7-9
size: .
J: TRBJ2-7
CDR3: CASSHSMSYEQYF
DNA: TGTGCCAGCAGCCATTCGATGTCCTACGAGCAGTACTTC

length: 12
D: .
V: TRBV6-1
size: once
J: TRBJ1-1
CDR3: CASSERGREAFF
DNA: TGTGCCAGCAGTGAAAGAGGCAGGGAAGCTTTCTTT